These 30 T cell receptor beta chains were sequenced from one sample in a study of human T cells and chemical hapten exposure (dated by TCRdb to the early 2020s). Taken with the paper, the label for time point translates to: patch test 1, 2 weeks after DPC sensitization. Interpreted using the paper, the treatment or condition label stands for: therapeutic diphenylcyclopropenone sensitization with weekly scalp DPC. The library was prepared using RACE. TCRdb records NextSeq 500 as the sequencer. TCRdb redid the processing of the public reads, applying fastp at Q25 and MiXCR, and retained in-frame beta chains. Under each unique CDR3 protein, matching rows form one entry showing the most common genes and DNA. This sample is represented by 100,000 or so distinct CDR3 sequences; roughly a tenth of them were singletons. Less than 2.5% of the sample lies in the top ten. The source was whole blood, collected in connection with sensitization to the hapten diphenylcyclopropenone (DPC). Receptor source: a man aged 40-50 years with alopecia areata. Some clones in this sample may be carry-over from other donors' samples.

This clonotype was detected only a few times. CDR3 in amino acids: CSGYRGNTEAFF. The CDR3 region has the DNA TGCAGCGGTTACAGGGGGAACACTGAAGCTTTCTTT. The chain links TRBV29-1 to TRBJ1-1, with TRBD1 matching over 7 bases. Germline V lookup: CDR1 SQVTM, CDR2 ANQGSEA. This CDR3 has 12 residues. V lost 7 bases to trimming and J lost 1 base; unmatched junction nucleotides: 3. The whole variable domain, filled in from reference TRBV29-1 and TRBJ1-1, reads SAVISQKPSRDICQRGTSLTIQCQVDSQVTMMFWYRQQPGQSLTLIATANQGSEATYESGFVIDKFPISRPNLTFSTLTVSNMSPEDSSIYLCSGYRGNTEAFFGQGTRLTVV.

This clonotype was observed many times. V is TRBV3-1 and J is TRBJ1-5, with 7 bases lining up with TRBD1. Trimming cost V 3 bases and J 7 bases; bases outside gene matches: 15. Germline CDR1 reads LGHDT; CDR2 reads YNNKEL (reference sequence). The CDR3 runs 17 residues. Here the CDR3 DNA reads TGTGCCAGCAGCCATGTTGAGGCAGGGGGTGAAGGACAGCCCCAGCATTTT. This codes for CASSHVEAGGEGQPQHF. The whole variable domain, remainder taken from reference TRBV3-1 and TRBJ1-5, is DTAVSQTPKYLVTQMGNDKSIKCEQNLGHDTMYWYKQDSKKFLKIMFSYNNKELIINETVPNRFSPKSPDKAHLNLHINSLELGDSAVYFCASSHVEAGGEGQPQHFGDGTRLSIL.

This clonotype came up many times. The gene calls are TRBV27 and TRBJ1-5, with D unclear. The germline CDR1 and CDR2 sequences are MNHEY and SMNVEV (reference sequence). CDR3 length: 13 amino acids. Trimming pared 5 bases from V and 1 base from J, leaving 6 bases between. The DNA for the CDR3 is TGTGCCAGCAGTAGGGTGAGCAATCAGCCCCAGCATTTT. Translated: CASSRVSNQPQHF.

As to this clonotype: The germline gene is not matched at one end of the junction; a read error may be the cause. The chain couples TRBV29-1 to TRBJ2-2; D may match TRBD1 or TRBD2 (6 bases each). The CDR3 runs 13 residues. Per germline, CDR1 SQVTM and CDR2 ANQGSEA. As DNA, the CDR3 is TGTGCGGGACAAGTTGCGAACACCGGGGAGCTGTTTTTT. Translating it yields CAGQVANTGELFF.

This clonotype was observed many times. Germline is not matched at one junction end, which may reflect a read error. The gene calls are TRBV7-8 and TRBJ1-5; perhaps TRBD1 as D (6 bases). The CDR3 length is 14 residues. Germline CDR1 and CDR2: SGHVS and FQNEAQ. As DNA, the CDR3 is TGTGCCAGCAGCTTGGAACAGGGCAAGCAGCCCCAGCATTTT. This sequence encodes CASSLEQGKQPQHF.

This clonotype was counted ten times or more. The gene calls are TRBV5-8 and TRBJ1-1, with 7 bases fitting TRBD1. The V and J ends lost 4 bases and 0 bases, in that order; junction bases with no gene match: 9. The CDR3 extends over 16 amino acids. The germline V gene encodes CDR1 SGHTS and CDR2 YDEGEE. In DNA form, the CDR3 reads TGTGCCAGCAGCCGTCCGGACAGGTCTCTGAACACTGAAGCTTTCTTT. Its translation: CASSRPDRSLNTEAFF.

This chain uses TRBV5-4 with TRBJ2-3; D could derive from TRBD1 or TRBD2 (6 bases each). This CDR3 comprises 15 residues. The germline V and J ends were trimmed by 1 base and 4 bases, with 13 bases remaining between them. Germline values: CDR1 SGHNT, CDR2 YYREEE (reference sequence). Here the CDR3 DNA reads TGTGCCAGCAGCTTGAGGGGGACTTTAGCAGATACGCAGTATTTT. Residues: CASSLRGTLADTQYF.

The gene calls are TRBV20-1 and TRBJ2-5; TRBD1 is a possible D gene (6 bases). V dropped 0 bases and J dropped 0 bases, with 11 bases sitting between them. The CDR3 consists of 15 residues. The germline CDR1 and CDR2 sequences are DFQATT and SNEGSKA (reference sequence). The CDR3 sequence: CSARDTGTYQETQYF. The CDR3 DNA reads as TGCAGTGCTAGAGATACAGGGACATACCAAGAGACCCAGTACTTC.

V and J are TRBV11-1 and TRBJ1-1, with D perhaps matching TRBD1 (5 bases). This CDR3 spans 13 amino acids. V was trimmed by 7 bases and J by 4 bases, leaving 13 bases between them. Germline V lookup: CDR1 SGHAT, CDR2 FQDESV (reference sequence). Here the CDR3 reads CASTPGAATEAFF. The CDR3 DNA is TGTGCCAGCACCCCCGGGGCAGCCACTGAAGCTTTCTTT. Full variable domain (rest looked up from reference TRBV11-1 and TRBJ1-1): EAEVAQSPRYKITEKSQAVAFWCDPISGHATLYWYRQILGQGPELLVQFQDESVVDDSQLPKDRFSAERLKGVDSTLKIQPAELGDSAMYLCASTPGAATEAFFGQGTRLTVV.

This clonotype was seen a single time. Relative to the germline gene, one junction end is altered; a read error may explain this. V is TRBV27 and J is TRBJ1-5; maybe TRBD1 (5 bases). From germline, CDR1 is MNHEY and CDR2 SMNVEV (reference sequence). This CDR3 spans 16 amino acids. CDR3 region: CASTPPGRQSNQPKHF. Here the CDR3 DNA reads TGTGCCAGCACCCCCCCGGGACGGCAAAGCAATCAGCCCAAGCATTTT.

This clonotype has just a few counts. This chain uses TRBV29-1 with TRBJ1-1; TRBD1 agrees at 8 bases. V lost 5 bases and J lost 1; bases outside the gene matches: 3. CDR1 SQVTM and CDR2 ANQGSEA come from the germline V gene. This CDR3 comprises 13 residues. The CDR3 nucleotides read TGCAGCGTTTCGGACAGGGCGAACACTGAAGCTTTCTTT. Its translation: CSVSDRANTEAFF.

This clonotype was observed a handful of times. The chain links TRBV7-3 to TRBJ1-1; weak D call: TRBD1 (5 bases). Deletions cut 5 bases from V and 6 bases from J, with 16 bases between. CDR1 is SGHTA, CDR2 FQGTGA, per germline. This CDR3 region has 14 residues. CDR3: CASSLGAGGSEAFF. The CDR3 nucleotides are TGTGCCAGCAGCCTCGGGGCGGGAGGCTCTGAAGCTTTCTTT.

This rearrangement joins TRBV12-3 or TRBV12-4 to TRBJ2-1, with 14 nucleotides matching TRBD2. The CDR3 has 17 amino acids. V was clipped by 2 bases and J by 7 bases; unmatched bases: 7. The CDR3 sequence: CASSLPTSGRAGNEQFF. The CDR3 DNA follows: TGTGCCAGCAGTTTACCGACTAGCGGGAGGGCCGGAAATGAGCAGTTCTTC.

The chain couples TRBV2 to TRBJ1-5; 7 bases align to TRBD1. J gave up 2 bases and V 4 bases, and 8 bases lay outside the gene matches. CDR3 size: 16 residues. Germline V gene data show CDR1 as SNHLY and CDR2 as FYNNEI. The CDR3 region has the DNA TGTGCCAGCAGTGGAGACAGGGCCCGGGGCAATCAGCCCCAGCATTTT. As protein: CASSGDRARGNQPQHF.

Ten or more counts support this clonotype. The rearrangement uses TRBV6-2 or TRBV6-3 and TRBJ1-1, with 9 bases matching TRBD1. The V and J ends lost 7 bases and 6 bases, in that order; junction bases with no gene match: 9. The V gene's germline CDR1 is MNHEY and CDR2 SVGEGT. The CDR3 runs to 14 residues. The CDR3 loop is CASTPGTGYAEAFF. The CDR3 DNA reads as TGTGCCAGCACCCCCGGGACAGGGTACGCTGAAGCTTTCTTT.

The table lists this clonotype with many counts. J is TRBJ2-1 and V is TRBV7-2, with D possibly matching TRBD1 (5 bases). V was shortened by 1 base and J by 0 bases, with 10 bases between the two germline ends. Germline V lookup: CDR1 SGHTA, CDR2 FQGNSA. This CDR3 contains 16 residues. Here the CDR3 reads CASSLGGASSYNEQFF. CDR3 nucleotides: TGTGCCAGCAGCTTAGGGGGCGCCTCCTCCTACAATGAGCAGTTCTTC.

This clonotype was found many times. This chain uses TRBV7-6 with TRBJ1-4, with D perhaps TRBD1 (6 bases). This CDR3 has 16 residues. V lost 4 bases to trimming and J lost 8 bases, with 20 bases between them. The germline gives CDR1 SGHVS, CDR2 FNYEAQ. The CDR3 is CASSSSPVSQGEKLFF. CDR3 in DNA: TGTGCCAGCAGCTCCAGCCCGGTCAGCCAGGGGGAAAAACTGTTTTTT.

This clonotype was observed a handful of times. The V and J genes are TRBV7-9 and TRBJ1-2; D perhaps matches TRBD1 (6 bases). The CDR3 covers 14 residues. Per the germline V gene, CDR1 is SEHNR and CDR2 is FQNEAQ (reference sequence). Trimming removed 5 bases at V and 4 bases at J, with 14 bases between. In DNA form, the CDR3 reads TGTGCCAGCAGCCTTTCGGGGGCCAGCTATGGCTACACCTTC. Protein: CASSLSGASYGYTF.

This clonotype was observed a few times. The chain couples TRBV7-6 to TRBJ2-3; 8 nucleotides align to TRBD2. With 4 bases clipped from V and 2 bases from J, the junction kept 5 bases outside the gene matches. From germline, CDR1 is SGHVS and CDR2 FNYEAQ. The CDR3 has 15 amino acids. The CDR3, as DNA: TGTGCCAGCAGCTCCCCTAGCGGGTTCACAGATACGCAGTATTTT. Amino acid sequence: CASSSPSGFTDTQYF.

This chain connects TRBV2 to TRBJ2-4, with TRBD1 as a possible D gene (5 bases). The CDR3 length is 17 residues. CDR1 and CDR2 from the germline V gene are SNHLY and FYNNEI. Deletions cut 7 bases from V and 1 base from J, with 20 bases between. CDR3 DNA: TGTGCCAGCACTGGCCCACCCAGGGCGGCGGCCAAAAACATTCAGTACTTC. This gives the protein CASTGPPRAAAKNIQYF.

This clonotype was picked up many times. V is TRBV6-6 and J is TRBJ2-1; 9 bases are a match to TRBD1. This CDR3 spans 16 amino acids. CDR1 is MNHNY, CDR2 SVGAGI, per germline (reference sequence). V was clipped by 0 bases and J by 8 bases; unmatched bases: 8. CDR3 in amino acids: CASSYSQKTGGDEQFF. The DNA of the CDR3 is TGTGCCAGCAGTTACTCGCAGAAGACAGGGGGGGATGAGCAGTTCTTC.

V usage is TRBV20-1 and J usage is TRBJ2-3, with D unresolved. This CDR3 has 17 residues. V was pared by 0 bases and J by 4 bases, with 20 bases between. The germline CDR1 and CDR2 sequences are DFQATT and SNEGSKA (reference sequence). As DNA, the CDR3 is TGCAGTGCTAGAGATTTAAGTAGGATGGGAAGGGCAGATACGCAGTATTTT. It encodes CSARDLSRMGRADTQYF.

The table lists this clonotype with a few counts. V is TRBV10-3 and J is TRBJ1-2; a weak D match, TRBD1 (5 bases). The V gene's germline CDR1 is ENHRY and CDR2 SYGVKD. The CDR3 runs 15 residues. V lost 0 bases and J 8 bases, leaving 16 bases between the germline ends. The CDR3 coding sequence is TGTGCCATCAGTGAGTCGGGTTGGCAGGGCGGAGGCTACACCTTC. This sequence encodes CAISESGWQGGGYTF.

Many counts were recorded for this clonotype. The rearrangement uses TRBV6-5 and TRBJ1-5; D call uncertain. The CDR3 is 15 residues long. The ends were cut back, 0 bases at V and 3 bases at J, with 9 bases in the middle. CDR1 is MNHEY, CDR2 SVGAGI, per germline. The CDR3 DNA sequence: TGTGCCAGCAGTTACTCAGGGCTTGACAATCAGCCCCAGCATTTT. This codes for CASSYSGLDNQPQHF.

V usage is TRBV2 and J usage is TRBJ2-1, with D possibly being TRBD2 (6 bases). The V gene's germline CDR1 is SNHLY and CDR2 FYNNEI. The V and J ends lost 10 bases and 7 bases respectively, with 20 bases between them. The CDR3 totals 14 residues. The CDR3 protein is CAIENLGGINEQFF. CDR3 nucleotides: TGTGCCATCGAGAATCTAGGAGGGATAAATGAGCAGTTCTTC.

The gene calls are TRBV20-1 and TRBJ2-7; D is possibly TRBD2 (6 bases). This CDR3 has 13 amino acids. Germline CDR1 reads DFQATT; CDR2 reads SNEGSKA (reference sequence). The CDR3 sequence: CRGPGTGSYEQYF. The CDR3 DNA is TGCCGTGGACCCGGGACTGGATCCTACGAGCAGTACTTC.

CDR3 sequence reads: CASSLAVREPQADTQYF. The CDR3 nucleotides read TGTGCCAGCAGCTTAGCCGTCCGGGAGCCTCAAGCAGATACGCAGTATTTT. This chain uses TRBV7-9 with TRBJ2-3; TRBD2 is a possible D gene (6 bases). The CDR3 covers 17 residues. Trimming removed 0 bases from V and 4 bases from J, with 17 bases in between. CDR1 and CDR2 (germline): SEHNR, FQNEAQ (reference sequence).

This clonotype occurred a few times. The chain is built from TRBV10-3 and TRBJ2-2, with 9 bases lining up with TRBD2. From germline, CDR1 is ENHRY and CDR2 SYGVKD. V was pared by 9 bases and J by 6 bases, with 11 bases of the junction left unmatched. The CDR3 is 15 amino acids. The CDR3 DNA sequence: TGTGCCATAGCGGGAGGCAGCCAATATGCCGGGGAGCTGTTTTTT. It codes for CAIAGGSQYAGELFF.

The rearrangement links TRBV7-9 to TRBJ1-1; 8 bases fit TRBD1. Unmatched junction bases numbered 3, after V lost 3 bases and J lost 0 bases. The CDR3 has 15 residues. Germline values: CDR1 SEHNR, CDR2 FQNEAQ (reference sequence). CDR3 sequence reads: CASSFGTGLNTEAFF. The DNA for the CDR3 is TGTGCCAGCAGCTTTGGGACAGGCCTGAACACTGAAGCTTTCTTT.

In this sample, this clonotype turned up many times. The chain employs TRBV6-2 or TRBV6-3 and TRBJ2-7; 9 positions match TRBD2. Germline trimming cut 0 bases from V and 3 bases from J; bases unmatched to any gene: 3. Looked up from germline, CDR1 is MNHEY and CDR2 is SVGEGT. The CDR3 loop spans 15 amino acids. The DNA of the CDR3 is TGTGCCAGCAGTTACTCGCCGCGGGAGGGCTACGAGCAGTACTTC. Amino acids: CASSYSPREGYEQYF.